The 30 T cell receptor beta chains listed next were all sequenced from one sample in a study of T-cell memory formation after mild COVID-19. TCRdb fed the 5' RACE reads into MiXCR, producing one record per CDR3 protein. This table has 450,000 to 650,000 distinct CDR3 sequences, roughly 17% appearing once. Sequencing was performed on PBMCs or a T cell subset sorted from them (not recorded which). These receptors all come from an adult woman who had mild COVID-19 (a few samples of this study predate the infection). Cell type and time point are not known.

The CDR3 DNA reads TGTGCCACCAGTGATCCCGTTCGAACGGGAGGTCAAGAGACCCAGTACTTC. This translates into CATSDPVRTGGQETQYF. The V gene is TRBV24-1, the J gene TRBJ2-5; TRBD2 matches at 7 bases. After removal of 3 bases from V and 2 bases from J, the junction contained 11 bases not matched to a gene. Germline-derived CDR1 and CDR2 are KGHDR and SFDVKD. The CDR3 runs 17 residues.

This clonotype has only a few counts. The V call is TRBV9, the J call TRBJ1-1, with TRBD1 as a possible D gene (5 bases). There are 16 residues in the CDR3. Trimming took off 0 bases at V and 4 bases at J, with 16 bases between the two ends. Germline CDR1 and CDR2: SGDLS and YYNGEE. This CDR3 reads CASSVGVGGFGTEAFF. CDR3 nucleotide sequence: TGTGCCAGCAGCGTAGGGGTCGGGGGATTCGGCACTGAAGCTTTCTTT.

This clonotype was observed a few times. This chain uses TRBV6-5 with TRBJ2-3; D is unclear. Germline V CDR1 and CDR2: MNHEY, SVGAGI. There are 18 residues in the CDR3. V lost 0 bases and J 2 bases, leaving 18 bases between the germline ends. The CDR3 here is CASSYSFVNVPVTDTQYF. Here the CDR3 DNA reads TGTGCCAGCAGTTACTCGTTTGTTAACGTGCCAGTCACAGATACGCAGTATTTT.

This clonotype has more than one count but fewer than ten. J is TRBJ2-3 and V is TRBV20-1, with D possibly TRBD2 on 5 matching bases. CDR3 size: 11 residues. Germline-derived CDR1 and CDR2 are DFQATT and SNEGSKA (reference sequence). Between the trimmed V and J ends, which lost 3 bases and 10 bases, there was a span of 11 bases. CDR3 in DNA: TGCAGTGCTAGGGGCTTGGACTCGCAGTATTTT. This sequence encodes CSARGLDSQYF.

The chain is built from TRBV7-9 and TRBJ2-7, with TRBD1 identical over 7 bases. The CDR3 loop spans 16 amino acids. Germline CDR1 and CDR2: SEHNR and FQNEAQ (reference sequence). V lost 6 bases, J lost 4 bases, and 15 bases stayed unmatched. The CDR3 spells CASSYARQGLKYEQYF. CDR3 coding DNA: TGTGCCAGCAGTTACGCCCGACAGGGCTTAAAATACGAGCAGTACTTC.

This clonotype occurred a few times. The rearrangement joins TRBV7-2 to TRBJ2-1; weak D call: TRBD2 (6 bases). CDR1 and CDR2 (germline): SGHTA, FQGNSA. The CDR3 has 15 residues. With 5 bases removed from V and 3 bases from J, the gap between germline ends came to 14 bases. The CDR3 loop is CASSPRTTVYNEQFF. Written as DNA, the CDR3 is TGTGCCAGCAGCCCTCGGACTACCGTCTACAATGAGCAGTTCTTC.

V is TRBV5-1 and J is TRBJ1-2, with D possibly being TRBD1 (6 bases). The ends were cut back, 4 bases at V and 7 bases at J, with 17 bases in the middle. Germline V gene lookup returns CDR1 SGHRS and CDR2 YFSETQ. The CDR3 is 14 residues long. For the CDR3, the DNA is TGCGCCAGCAGCCAAACTCAGGGGTTCGGTGGCTACACCTTC. Amino acid sequence: CASSQTQGFGGYTF. Combining the CDR3 with reference TRBV5-1 and TRBJ1-2 gives the whole variable domain KAGVTQTPRYLIKTRGQQVTLSCSPISGHRSVSWYQQTPGQGLQFLFEYFSETQRNKGNFPGRFSGRQFSNSRSEMNVSTLELGDSALYLCASSQTQGFGGYTFGSGTRLTVV.

This clonotype has more than one count but fewer than ten. The chain links TRBV5-4 to TRBJ1-1; tentatively, D is TRBD1 (5 bases). Germline CDR1 is SGHNT and CDR2 is YYREEE (reference sequence). The CDR3 extends over 15 amino acids. V lost 1 base, J lost 0 bases, and 10 bases lay in between. CDR3: CASSLRGWVNTEAFF. DNA of the CDR3: TGTGCCAGCAGCTTGCGGGGGTGGGTGAACACTGAAGCTTTCTTT.

This clonotype came up a few times. The chain couples TRBV14 to TRBJ2-3; D gene unclear. Per germline, CDR1 SGHDN and CDR2 FVKESK. V was clipped by 0 bases and J by 8 bases, with 9 bases between them. CDR3 length equals 13 residues. The CDR3 coding sequence is TGTGCCAGCAGCCAAGATAGAGTCGGTACGCAGTATTTT. Residues: CASSQDRVGTQYF. Based on the CDR3 plus reference TRBV14 and TRBJ2-3, the full variable domain is EAGVTQFPSHSVIEKGQTVTLRCDPISGHDNLYWYRRVMGKEIKFLLHFVKESKQDESGMPNNRFLAERTGGTYSTLKVQPAELEDSGVYFCASSQDRVGTQYFGPGTRLTVL.

The V and J genes are TRBV7-2 and TRBJ2-7, with 10 bases lining up with TRBD1. V lost 6 bases and J lost 2; bases outside the gene matches: 7. From germline, CDR1 is SGHTA and CDR2 FQGNSA. The CDR3 has 15 amino acids. The CDR3 loop reads CASRPWGTGAYEQYF. DNA of the CDR3: TGTGCCAGCAGACCTTGGGGGACAGGGGCCTACGAGCAGTACTTC.

The J gene is TRBJ1-1, the V gene TRBV25-1; possibly TRBD1 for D (6 bases). Trimming pared 4 bases from V and 8 bases from J, leaving 17 bases between. Per the germline V gene, CDR1 is MGHDK and CDR2 is SYGVNS. The CDR3 covers 14 residues. In nucleotides, the CDR3 is TGTGCCAGCAGTGGCGAGACAGGAGCCTCAGAAGCTTTCTTT. It encodes CASSGETGASEAFF.

This clonotype came up a few times. The chain combines TRBV7-8 with TRBJ2-1; possible D gene TRBD2, 6 bases. Trimming pared 3 bases from V and 12 bases from J, leaving 18 bases between. The CDR3 extends over 14 amino acids. Germline V gene lookup returns CDR1 SGHVS and CDR2 FQNEAQ. The CDR3: CASSLSSGYVGQFF. The CDR3 DNA reads TGTGCCAGCAGCTTGAGTAGCGGATACGTAGGGCAGTTCTTC.

The chain uses TRBV5-1 and TRBJ1-1; D may be TRBD1 (5 bases). CDR1 and CDR2 (germline): SGHRS, YFSETQ. The V and J ends lost 8 bases and 4 bases respectively, with 15 bases between them. The CDR3 has 13 amino acids. The CDR3 sequence is CASFQGGGTEAFF. The CDR3 DNA sequence: TGCGCCAGTTTCCAGGGAGGTGGCACTGAAGCTTTCTTT.

This sequence joins TRBV6-2 or TRBV6-3 and TRBJ1-5; 7 bases agree with TRBD1. The CDR3 extends over 14 amino acids. V lost 5 bases to trimming and J lost 5 bases; unmatched junction nucleotides: 6. The V gene's germline CDR1 is MNHEY and CDR2 SVGEGT. CDR3 residues: CASSTTGNYQPQHF. CDR3 in DNA: TGTGCCAGCAGTACGACAGGGAACTATCAGCCCCAGCATTTT.

The V gene is TRBV10-3, the J gene TRBJ1-1; D gene unclear. The CDR3 extends over 13 amino acids. Trimming shortened V by 0 bases and J by 1 base, and 3 bases separated the two germline ends. Germline V gives CDR1 ENHRY, CDR2 SYGVKD. The CDR3 nucleotides read TGTGCCATCAGTGAGTCGGGGAACACTGAAGCTTTCTTT. This sequence encodes CAISESGNTEAFF.

The V and J genes are TRBV4-1 and TRBJ1-2; the match to TRBD1 covers 11 bases. The CDR3 runs 15 residues. Per the germline V gene, CDR1 is MGHRA and CDR2 is YSYEKL. V lost 1 base and J lost 8; bases outside the gene matches: 6. The CDR3 DNA sequence: TGCGCCAGCAGCCAAGTACTGGACAGGGGGCCGGGCTACACCTTC. This translates into CASSQVLDRGPGYTF.

Here the CDR3 DNA reads TGTGCCAGCAGACCGCGACTAGCGGGAGGGCAGTACAATGAGCAGTTCTTC. Residues: CASRPRLAGGQYNEQFF. V usage is TRBV7-9 and J usage is TRBJ2-1; the match to TRBD2 covers 14 bases. V lost 6 bases, J lost 4 bases, and 8 bases stayed unmatched. The CDR3 runs 17 residues. Germline V gives CDR1 SEHNR, CDR2 FQNEAQ (reference sequence).

The chain has TRBV20-1 and TRBJ2-5; 7 nucleotides match TRBD2. The J segment lost 5 bases and the V segment lost 5 bases, leaving 8 bases of the junction unmatched. Germline lookup yields CDR1 DFQATT and CDR2 SNEGSKA (reference sequence). The CDR3 length is 13 residues. For the CDR3, the DNA is TGCAGTGCTGCGTCGACTAGCAAGGAGACCCAGTACTTC. As protein: CSAASTSKETQYF.

This clonotype was seen a few times. The chain joins TRBV12-3 or TRBV12-4 to TRBJ2-2; D possibly corresponds to TRBD1 (5 bases). Trimming stripped 5 bases from V and 6 bases from J, with 10 bases between. There are 13 residues in the CDR3. CDR3 amino acids: CASSLRAAGELFF. The CDR3 region has the DNA TGTGCCAGCAGTCTCAGGGCAGCCGGGGAGCTGTTTTTT.

The chain has TRBV7-9 and TRBJ1-6; D is perhaps TRBD1 (5 bases). Germline V gene data show CDR1 as SEHNR and CDR2 as FQNEAQ (reference sequence). The V end lost 0 bases, the J end lost 1 base, and 10 bases lay between the germline ends. This CDR3 has 17 residues. Here the CDR3 DNA reads TGTGCCAGCAGCTTAGCTCCAGGGATTTCCTATAATTCACCCCTCCACTTT. Its protein product is CASSLAPGISYNSPLHF.

V is TRBV13 and J is TRBJ1-2; no definite D call. Germline V gives CDR1 PRHDT, CDR2 FYEKMQ (reference sequence). V was pared by 4 bases and J by 6 bases, with 18 bases between. The CDR3 is 15 amino acids. The CDR3 is CASSSSTGYQDGYTF. For the CDR3, the DNA is TGTGCCAGCAGCTCAAGCACGGGGTACCAGGATGGCTACACCTTC.

The V and J genes are TRBV7-3 and TRBJ2-7; 9 bases fit TRBD2. There are 15 residues in the CDR3. With 3 bases clipped from V and 5 bases from J, the junction kept 8 bases outside the gene matches. The germline gives CDR1 SGHTA, CDR2 FQGTGA. The CDR3 spells CASSLEAGGTNEQYF. Written as DNA, the CDR3 is TGTGCCAGCAGCTTGGAAGCGGGGGGTACTAACGAGCAGTACTTC.

This clonotype came up a few times. The genes are TRBV11-2 and TRBJ2-3; D gene uncertain. CDR3 length: 18 residues. V gave up 0 bases and J gave up 1 base, with 17 bases separating them. CDR1 SGHAT and CDR2 FQNNGV come from the germline V gene. The CDR3, as DNA: TGTGCCAGCAGCTTAGACCGGACCGGTCTCATCCGCACAGATACGCAGTATTTT. Protein sequence: CASSLDRTGLIRTDTQYF.

Only a few counts were recorded for this clonotype. The V gene is TRBV6-2 or TRBV6-3, the J gene TRBJ2-3; maybe TRBD2 (6 bases). There are 11 residues in the CDR3. V was pared by 6 bases and J by 6 bases, with 7 bases between. From germline, CDR1 is MNHEY and CDR2 SVGEGT. CDR3 DNA sequence: TGTGCCAGCAGCGCGGGGGATACGCAGTATTTT. Its protein is CASSAGDTQYF.

This clonotype has at least ten counts. The junction departs from germline at one end; a sequencing error may be responsible. This chain links TRBV27 with TRBJ2-3; the D is unclear. The V gene's germline CDR1 is MNHEY and CDR2 SMNVEV (reference sequence). This CDR3 has 14 residues. Written as DNA, the CDR3 is TGTGCCAGCAGTCCCCGTGTTAGCAGAGATACGCAGTATTTT. The encoded protein is CASSPRVSRDTQYF.

The chain has TRBV3-1 and TRBJ1-1, with D uncertain. Germline-derived CDR1 and CDR2 are LGHDT and YNNKEL (reference sequence). Deletions cut 3 bases from V and 5 bases from J, with 13 bases between. The CDR3 contains 14 residues. This CDR3 is CASSQGSLGTEAFF. For the CDR3, the DNA is TGTGCCAGCAGCCAGGGCTCCCTAGGGACTGAAGCTTTCTTT.

This clonotype came up a few times. The chain is built from TRBV6-5 and TRBJ1-5, with 8 bases that match TRBD1. J gave up 4 bases and V 8 bases, and 7 bases lay outside the gene matches. The CDR3 length is 14 residues. Germline-derived CDR1 and CDR2 are MNHEY and SVGAGI. CDR3 DNA sequence: TGTGCCAGCCACGGACAGGGTTGGAATCAGCCCCAGCATTTT. As protein: CASHGQGWNQPQHF.

This clonotype was counted at least ten times. The chain employs TRBV5-1 and TRBJ1-5; D ambiguous. The CDR3 extends over 13 amino acids. Trimming cost V 0 bases and J 8 bases, with 9 bases left between them. In germline, CDR1 is SGHRS, CDR2 YFSETQ. This chain's CDR3 is CASSLGNGEPQHF. In nucleotides, the CDR3 is TGCGCCAGCAGCTTGGGGAACGGGGAGCCCCAGCATTTT.

The chain links TRBV5-4 to TRBJ1-2; D call uncertain. V gave up 3 bases and J gave up 1 base, with 10 bases separating them. The CDR3 is 14 residues long. In germline, CDR1 is SGHNT, CDR2 YYREEE (reference sequence). CDR3 bases: TGTGCCAGCAGCTCGTTCGACGGTAACTATGGCTACACCTTC. Its protein is CASSSFDGNYGYTF.

V gene TRBV7-9 combines with J gene TRBJ2-5; 9 bases map to TRBD1. With 5 bases clipped from V and 1 base from J, the junction kept 11 bases outside the gene matches. The CDR3 length is 17 residues. Germline values: CDR1 SEHNR, CDR2 FQNEAQ (reference sequence). DNA for the CDR3: TGTGCCAGCAGCCGCCAACAAGGGACAGGGACCCAAGAGACCCAGTACTTC. It codes for CASSRQQGTGTQETQYF.